This T cell receptor beta chain was found in a study of blood T cell repertoires in COVID-19. Study overall: Italy, Spain and the United States were the sources of the convalescent and acute COVID-19 samples. The cDNA or gDNA used as material had been derived from T cells, B-cell-depleted T cells, or PBMCs.

In the authors' methods: Amplified reference gene primers provided the basis for estimating nucleated cell counts. Measured with immunoSEQ multiplex PCR; TCRdb has only the in-frame clones, and not every one. The D gene and trimming were derived from the DNA, and the V and J assignments and clone size from that table. The sample records about 270,000 clones, 84% being singletons. Germline V gene lookup returns CDR1 SGHTA and CDR2 FQGNSA. With 6 bases clipped from V and 9 bases from J, the junction kept 6 bases outside the gene matches. This CDR3 region has 14 residues. Seattle patient enrollment occurred during active infection, with longitudinal follow-up thereafter.

The sequenced sample was peripheral blood. The chain combines TRBV7-2 with TRBJ2-1; 12 bases are a match to TRBD2. The receptor was isolated from a human donor with COVID-19, enrolled during active disease. The donor label of this sample is uncertain. CDR3 protein: CASSSSGRGGEQFF. CDR3 DNA sequence: TGTGCCAGCAGTTCTAGCGGGAGGGGGGGTGAGCAGTTCTTC. The full variable domain, with the rest looked up from reference TRBV7-2 and TRBJ2-1, is GAGVSQSPSNKVTEKGKDVELRCDPISGHTALYWYRQSLGQGLEFLIYFQGNSAPDKSGLPSDRFSAERTGGSVSTLTIQRTQQEDSAVYLCASSSSGRGGEQFFGPGTRLTVL.